The 13 T cell receptor beta chains listed next were all sequenced from one sample in a study of shared clonotypes between healthy human individuals. Only in-frame clones appear in the TCRdb table, and some are missing; sequencing was by immunoSEQ multiplex PCR. The table has nearly 1,000,000 clones, 70% to 85% seen once. Sequenced sample: memory CD4+ T cells sorted from blood. Subset here: CD45RA-negative fraction. Receptor source: a man aged 18 to 35 in good health.

The genes are TRBV5-6 and TRBJ1-1, with D possibly matching TRBD1 (6 bases). V lost 4 bases, J lost 8 bases, and 12 bases lay in between. Germline V gene lookup returns CDR1 SGHDT and CDR2 YYEEEE. This CDR3 contains 12 residues. CDR3 loop: CASSLATGEAFF. Here the CDR3 DNA reads TGTGCCAGCAGCCTTGCGACAGGAGAAGCTTTCTTT.

The chain links TRBV7-2 to TRBJ2-7; 8 bases agree with TRBD1. This CDR3 comprises 14 residues. The germline gives CDR1 SGHTA, CDR2 FQGNSA. V lost 5 bases and J lost 7; bases outside the gene matches: 10. The CDR3 is CASSPDRGAREQYF. The CDR3 nucleotides are TGTGCCAGCAGCCCTGACAGGGGAGCGAGGGAGCAGTACTTC.

The V gene is TRBV14, the J gene TRBJ1-1; possibly TRBD1 for D (5 bases). The V gene lost 7 bases and the J gene lost 0 bases, with 18 bases spanning the gap. The CDR3 covers 16 residues. Germline V gene lookup returns CDR1 SGHDN and CDR2 FVKESK. The DNA for the CDR3 is TGTGCCAGCACCGACGTAGGGGCCACGGTGAACACTGAAGCTTTCTTT. It specifies CASTDVGATVNTEAFF.

About this clone itself: A far larger clone differs by one base, so this is likely a read error. The CDR3 here is CAWNVDGGNTIYF. The CDR3, as DNA: TGTGCCTGGAATGTGGACGGTGGAAACACCATATATTTT. The V call is TRBV30, the J call TRBJ1-3; no reliable D call. V lost 4 bases, J lost 3 bases, and 10 bases lay in between. The CDR3 extends over 13 amino acids. Per the germline V gene, CDR1 is GTSNPN and CDR2 is SVGIG (reference sequence).

The V and J genes are TRBV7-3 and TRBJ1-1, with 7 positions matching TRBD1. CDR3 size: 15 residues. The germline V gene has CDR1 SGHTA and CDR2 FQGTGA. V was clipped by 3 bases and J by 1 base; unmatched bases: 5. The CDR3: CASSLDRLANTEAFF. DNA for the CDR3: TGTGCCAGCAGCTTGGACAGGTTAGCGAACACTGAAGCTTTCTTT.

This clone was counted a few times. V and J are TRBV11-2 and TRBJ2-1; D perhaps matches TRBD2 (5 bases). The CDR3 extends over 16 amino acids. Per germline, CDR1 SGHAT and CDR2 FQNNGV. The V gene lost 5 bases and the J gene lost 3 bases, with 17 bases spanning the gap. The CDR3 loop reads CASSITAARFYNEQFF. DNA of the CDR3: TGTGCCAGCAGCATAACAGCGGCGAGATTCTACAATGAGCAGTTCTTC.

This clone came up a few times. The chain employs TRBV7-2 and TRBJ2-1; tentative D call: TRBD2 (6 bases). This CDR3 spans 16 amino acids. The V gene lost 2 bases and the J gene lost 7 bases, with 18 bases spanning the gap. Germline CDR1 is SGHTA and CDR2 is FQGNSA. The CDR3 region has the DNA TGTGCCAGCAGCTTAAGTGGCGGAGGGAGTGGGAATGAGCAGTTCTTC. It specifies CASSLSGGGSGNEQFF.

The chain employs TRBV5-6 and TRBJ2-5; D is uncertain. CDR1 and CDR2 from the germline V gene are SGHDT and YYEEEE. The CDR3 contains 11 residues. V was shortened by 1 base and J by 6 bases, with 4 bases between the two germline ends. CDR3 amino acids: CASSLMKTQYF. CDR3 sequence (DNA): TGTGCCAGCAGCTTGATGAAGACCCAGTACTTC.

This rearrangement joins TRBV5-4 to TRBJ1-1; TRBD1 aligns across 8 bases. The V segment lost 4 bases and the J segment 0 bases; nucleotides outside the gene matches: 17. This CDR3 spans 19 amino acids. In germline, CDR1 is SGHNT, CDR2 YYREEE (reference sequence). CDR3 bases: TGTGCCAGCAGCGGAGACAGGGGTGGGATAGGAACCATGAACACTGAAGCTTTCTTT. This sequence encodes CASSGDRGGIGTMNTEAFF. Variable domain in full (rest from reference TRBV5-4 and TRBJ1-1): ETGVTQSPTHLIKTRGQQVTLRCSSQSGHNTVSWYQQALGQGPQFIFQYYREEENGRGNFPPRFSGLQFPNYSSELNVNALELDDSALYLCASSGDRGGIGTMNTEAFFGQGTRLTVV.

This rearrangement joins TRBV2 to TRBJ2-7; D might be TRBD1 (6 bases). The CDR3 contains 13 residues. Germline V gives CDR1 SNHLY, CDR2 FYNNEI. V lost 6 bases and J lost 2, with 11 bases in between. The DNA of the CDR3 is TGTGCCAGCAGCGTCGGACAGACCTACGAGCAGTACTTC. Its protein is CASSVGQTYEQYF.

The chain employs TRBV19 and TRBJ1-4, with 7 bases that match TRBD1. V was clipped by 6 bases and J by 5 bases; unmatched bases: 9. This CDR3 is built from 15 residues. Looked up from germline, CDR1 is LNHDA and CDR2 is SQIVND (reference sequence). The CDR3 region has the DNA TGTGCCAGTAGCCCCAAGACAGGGCGGAATGAAAAACTGTTTTTT. As protein: CASSPKTGRNEKLFF.

The CDR3 loop is CASSWTTSGNSYEQYF. CDR3 nucleotide sequence: TGTGCCAGCAGCTGGACGACTAGCGGGAACTCCTACGAGCAGTACTTC. The V and J genes are TRBV5-6 and TRBJ2-7; TRBD2 matches at 11 bases. This CDR3 has 16 amino acids. The germline CDR1 and CDR2 sequences are SGHDT and YYEEEE. V was pared by 3 bases and J by 0 bases, with 5 bases of the junction left unmatched.

This rearrangement joins TRBV10-2 to TRBJ2-7; D not certain. The germline V gene encodes CDR1 WSHSY and CDR2 SAAADI. This CDR3 has 12 amino acids. The V end lost 4 bases, the J end lost 0 bases, and 4 bases lay between the germline ends. CDR3: CASSASSYEQYF. The DNA for the CDR3 is TGCGCCAGCAGTGCCTCCTCCTACGAGCAGTACTTC.